This is a list of T cell receptor beta chains from one sample in a study of CD8 T cells in ankylosing spondylitis. In TCRdb, the 5' RACE reads were re-called with MiXCR into one record per CDR3 protein. The sample has 250,000 or so distinct CDR3 sequences, about 24% seen once. The sample taken for sequencing was blood, either unsorted or a sorted T cell fraction (not recorded which). The receptors here all came from a male donor with ankylosing spondylitis or in good health (not recorded which). CDR3s include the opening cysteine and the closing phenylalanine or tryptophan. The D gene is left open where the match is weak. Some rows mark clone size as missing; the rest say once, few, many or name a class of expanded clone.

V: TRBV12-3/TRBV12-4
J: TRBJ2-1
D: .
size: few
DNA: TGTGCCAGCAGTTTTGAGGGCTGGATACACAATGAGCAGTTCTTC
CDR3: CASSFEGWIHNEQFF

V: TRBV20-1
J: TRBJ2-7
D: TRBD1
size: many
DNA: TGCAGTGCTATGGGTGACAGGGGGCGAGTAAACGAGCAGTACTTC
CDR3: CSAMGDRGRVNEQYF

V: TRBV6-5
J: TRBJ1-1
D: .
size: .
DNA: TGTGCCAGCAGTTACTCTCCCGGGGGCACTGAAGCTTTCTTT
CDR3: CASSYSPGGTEAFF

V: TRBV12-3/TRBV12-4
J: TRBJ2-3
D: .
size: many
DNA: TGTGCCAGCAGTTTAGCCGGGGGGCCGGATACGCAGTATTTT
CDR3: CASSLAGGPDTQYF

V: TRBV29-1
J: TRBJ2-1
D: .
size: many
DNA: TGCAGCACACGTAACCTCTCCTACAATGAGCAGTTCTTC
CDR3: CSTRNLSYNEQFF

V: TRBV20-1
J: TRBJ1-4
D: TRBD1
size: .
DNA: TGCAGTGCTGGGGACAGGGGGGATGAAAAACTGTTTTTT
CDR3: CSAGDRGDEKLFF

V: TRBV6-1
J: TRBJ2-7
D: .
size: .
DNA: TGTGCCATCTCGGCAGGCATCCCTGGGTACGAGCAGTACTTC
CDR3: CAISAGIPGYEQYF

V: TRBV5-1
J: TRBJ2-1
D: .
size: few
DNA: TGCGCCAGCAGCTTGTCGGGGAGCTCCTACAATGAGCAGTTCTTC
CDR3: CASSLSGSSYNEQFF

V: TRBV12-3/TRBV12-4
J: TRBJ2-1
D: .
size: .
DNA: TGTGCCAGCAGGCGGATTGTCACAGGACCCTACAATGAGCAGTTCTTC
CDR3: CASRRIVTGPYNEQFF

V: TRBV20-1
J: TRBJ1-5
D: .
size: few
DNA: TGCAGTGCTAGGTTAAAGGGGGAAAATAGCAATCAGCCCCAGCATTTT
CDR3: CSARLKGENSNQPQHF

V: TRBV4-2
J: TRBJ2-3
D: TRBD2
size: .
DNA: TGTGCCAGCAGCCCAGCGGGGGAATCAGATACGCAGTATTTT
CDR3: CASSPAGESDTQYF

V: TRBV20-1
J: TRBJ1-6
D: .
size: few
DNA: TGCAGTGCTGGGGCGTGGGGGGCCTCACCCCTCCACTTT
CDR3: CSAGAWGASPLHF

V: TRBV6-1
J: TRBJ2-5
D: .
size: many
DNA: TGTGCCAGCAGTGAATTGAGGGCCCAGTACTTC
CDR3: CASSELRAQYF

V: TRBV10-3
J: TRBJ1-6
D: .
size: .
DNA: TGTGCCATCAGTGAGTCTGCGGGGGGCGAATCACCCCTCCACTTT
CDR3: CAISESAGGESPLHF

V: TRBV6-5
J: TRBJ2-3
D: TRBD1
size: many
DNA: TGTGCCAGCCGGGACAGGGTGGATACGCAGTATTTT
CDR3: CASRDRVDTQYF

V: TRBV20-1
J: TRBJ2-1
D: TRBD2
size: .
DNA: TGCAGTGCTAGAGAGTCGAAGCGGGGGGGCGGAGAGCAGTTCTTC
CDR3: CSARESKRGGGEQFF

V: TRBV6-5
J: TRBJ1-3
D: .
size: .
DNA: TGTGCCAGCAGTTACGGAGATGCCGCGATTGGAAACACCATATATTTT
CDR3: CASSYGDAAIGNTIYF

V: TRBV4-1
J: TRBJ2-2
D: TRBD1
size: once
DNA: TGCGCCAGCAGCCAAGGGGACAGGGCGCTGAACACCGGGGAGCTGTTTTTT
CDR3: CASSQGDRALNTGELFF

V: TRBV5-6
J: TRBJ2-5
D: .
size: .
DNA: TGTGCCAGCAGCTTGTTTAGAGGGGAGACCCAGTACTTC
CDR3: CASSLFRGETQYF

V: TRBV10-3
J: TRBJ2-2
D: .
size: few
DNA: TGTGCCATCAGTGAGTCGACGGGCGCTACCGGGGAGCTGTTTTTT
CDR3: CAISESTGATGELFF

V: TRBV18
J: TRBJ2-7
D: .
size: few
DNA: TGTGCCAGCTCACCACCGGGACTTCCCTACGAGCAGTACTTC
CDR3: CASSPPGLPYEQYF

V: TRBV3-1
J: TRBJ1-5
D: .
size: many
DNA: TGTGCCAGCAGCCAAGGGGATAGCCGGCCCCAGCATTTT
CDR3: CASSQGDSRPQHF